One sample yielded the 17 T cell receptor beta chains listed below, sequenced in a study of blood T cell repertoires in COVID-19. Libraries were prepared by immunoSEQ multiplex PCR; TCRdb keeps only in-frame clonotypes and omits some of them. The table records about 60,000 clones, 90% of them present only once. The sequenced sample was peripheral blood. All receptors come from a man aged 60-69 years with acute or convalescent COVID-19.

V gene TRBV19 combines with J gene TRBJ2-5; 7 bases fit TRBD1. Germline values: CDR1 LNHDA, CDR2 SQIVND (reference sequence). V trimming: 5 bases; J trimming: 1 base; junction bases outside the gene matches: 1. The CDR3 length is 13 residues. In DNA form, the CDR3 reads TGTGCCAGTAGTGGGACAGCCCAAGAGACCCAGTACTTC. It encodes CASSGTAQETQYF.

The chain is built from TRBV19 and TRBJ2-2, with D possibly TRBD1 on 6 matching bases. Germline V CDR1 and CDR2: LNHDA, SQIVND (reference sequence). Trimming cost V 3 bases and J 4 bases, with 12 bases left between them. The CDR3 has 15 amino acids. CDR3: CASSISGQRTGELFF. The CDR3 DNA reads as TGTGCCAGTAGTATCTCCGGACAGCGCACCGGGGAGCTGTTTTTT. Using reference TRBV19 and TRBJ2-2 for the parts outside the CDR3, the full variable domain is DGGITQSPKYLFRKEGQNVTLSCEQNLNHDAMYWYRQDPGQGLRLIYYSQIVNDFQKGDIAEGYSVSREKKESFPLTVTSAQKNPTAFYLCASSISGQRTGELFFGEGSRLTVL.

J is TRBJ2-7 and V is TRBV12-5, with a possible D match to TRBD2 (5 bases). V was clipped by 2 bases and J by 2 bases, with 16 bases between them. The CDR3 is made up of 16 amino acids. The V gene's germline CDR1 is LGHNT and CDR2 FRNRAP. The DNA for the CDR3 is TGTGCTAGTGGTTTGATCCTTCTGGACGGGACCTACGAGCAGTACTTC. Translated: CASGLILLDGTYEQYF.

This chain uses TRBV5-6 with TRBJ1-5; TRBD1 is a possible D gene (5 bases). Per the germline V gene, CDR1 is SGHDT and CDR2 is YYEEEE. Trimming cost V 3 bases and J 0 bases, with 13 bases left between them. The CDR3 totals 16 residues. The CDR3 coding sequence is TGTGCCAGCAGCTCCTATCAGGGAGGTAGCAATCAGCCCCAGCATTTT. This gives the protein CASSSYQGGSNQPQHF.

The chain is built from TRBV7-6 and TRBJ1-6; TRBD1 aligns across 10 bases. Germline CDR1 SGHVS, CDR2 FNYEAQ. J lost 6 bases, V lost 5 bases, and 4 bases had no gene match. This CDR3 contains 15 residues. CDR3 sequence reads: CASSPRTGGNSPLHF. The CDR3 nucleotides read TGTGCCAGCAGCCCGCGGACAGGGGGTAATTCACCCCTCCACTTT.

V is TRBV6-5 and J is TRBJ1-4; D is unresolved. V was cut by 5 bases and J by 0 bases, with 7 bases left in between. This CDR3 contains 14 residues. Germline assignment: CDR1 MNHEY and CDR2 SVGAGI. The CDR3 DNA reads as TGTGCCAGCAGTCTCGTCGCAACTAATGAAAAACTGTTTTTT. Its protein product is CASSLVATNEKLFF.

This chain connects TRBV9 to TRBJ1-2, with D perhaps matching TRBD1 (6 bases). The CDR3 contains 14 residues. V lost 1 base to trimming and J lost 2 bases, with 9 bases between them. Germline assignment: CDR1 SGDLS and CDR2 YYNGEE. The DNA of the CDR3 is TGTGCCAGCAGCGTATCCCAGGGGAACTATGGCTACACCTTC. Encoded protein: CASSVSQGNYGYTF. Full variable domain (rest looked up from reference TRBV9 and TRBJ1-2): DSGVTQTPKHLITATGQRVTLRCSPRSGDLSVYWYQQSLDQGLQFLIQYYNGEERAKGNILERFSAQQFPDLHSELNLSSLELGDSALYFCASSVSQGNYGYTFGSGTRLTVV.

The gene calls are TRBV3-1 (or the pseudogene TRBV3-2) and TRBJ2-3; a weak D match, TRBD2 (5 bases). V lost 0 bases and J lost 0, with 16 bases in between. Per the germline V gene, CDR1 is LGHDT and CDR2 is YNNKEL (reference sequence). This CDR3 region has 18 residues. The CDR3 protein is CASSQDRGRIRSTDTQYF. The CDR3 DNA is TGTGCCAGCAGCCAAGATAGAGGGCGAATACGTAGCACAGATACGCAGTATTTT.

The J gene is TRBJ1-3, the V gene TRBV5-1; tentatively, D is TRBD1 (6 bases). Germline assignment: CDR1 SGHRS and CDR2 YFSETQ. The CDR3 consists of 18 residues. V shed 4 bases and J shed 2 bases, with 22 bases lying between them. This CDR3 reads CASSPPNARTDAGNTIYF. For the CDR3, the DNA is TGCGCCAGCAGCCCTCCTAATGCCAGGACAGACGCTGGAAACACCATATATTTT. The entire variable domain, with the rest obtained from reference TRBV5-1 and TRBJ1-3, is as follows: KAGVTQTPRYLIKTRGQQVTLSCSPISGHRSVSWYQQTPGQGLQFLFEYFSETQRNKGNFPGRFSGRQFSNSRSEMNVSTLELGDSALYLCASSPPNARTDAGNTIYFGEGSWLTVV.

This clone was seen a few times. This rearrangement joins TRBV11-3 to TRBJ2-1, with 7 bases aligning to TRBD2. CDR3 length equals 15 residues. V lost 4 bases, J lost 4 bases, and 7 bases stayed unmatched. Germline V gene sequence: CDR1 SGHNT, CDR2 YENEEA. The chain's CDR3 is CASSWGTNQYNEQFF. The CDR3 bases are TGTGCCAGCAGCTGGGGGACTAACCAATACAATGAGCAGTTCTTC. The full variable domain, rest sourced from reference TRBV11-3 and TRBJ2-1, is EAGVVQSPRYKIIEKKQPVAFWCNPISGHNTLYWYLQNLGQGPELLIRYENEEAVDDSQLPKDRFSAERLKGVDSTLKIQPAELGDSAVYLCASSWGTNQYNEQFFGPGTRLTVL.

The chain employs TRBV28 and TRBJ1-2; 7 bases are shared with TRBD1. The CDR3 spans 14 residues. The germline V gene encodes CDR1 MDHEN and CDR2 SYDVKM. The trim removed 4 bases at V and 2 bases at J, leaving 4 bases unmatched. CDR3 region: CASSWTGSNYGYTF. Here the CDR3 DNA reads TGTGCCAGCAGTTGGACAGGATCCAACTATGGCTACACCTTC.

This chain links TRBV11-2 with TRBJ2-7; D ambiguous. V was clipped by 1 base and J by 3 bases, with 7 bases between them. There are 13 residues in the CDR3. Germline V gives CDR1 SGHAT, CDR2 FQNNGV. The CDR3 coding sequence is TGTGCCAGCAGCTTAGGCCAGAACTACGAGCAGTACTTC. It is translated as CASSLGQNYEQYF.

V and J are TRBV4-3 and TRBJ1-1; the D gene is possibly TRBD1 (5 bases). The germline V gene encodes CDR1 LGHNA and CDR2 YSLEER. This CDR3 contains 14 residues. The V and J ends lost 0 bases and 5 bases respectively, with 10 bases between them. The CDR3 nucleotides read TGCGCCAGCAGCCAAGATTCGGGGGGAACTGAAGCTTTCTTT. Its translation is CASSQDSGGTEAFF.

This clone was counted a single time. CDR3 sequence: CASSLDRGGGTQYF. The CDR3 region has the DNA TGTGCCAGCAGCTTGGACAGGGGAGGAGGGACCCAGTACTTC. The chain recombines TRBV9 with TRBJ2-5, with 9 bases identical to TRBD1. CDR1 is SGDLS, CDR2 YYNGEE, per germline. V was clipped by 4 bases and J by 7 bases; unmatched bases: 8. The CDR3 is 14 amino acids.

The chain recombines TRBV6-1 with TRBJ2-4; D is unresolved. Germline V CDR1 and CDR2: MNHNS, SASEGT. The CDR3 totals 15 residues. V was shortened by 1 base and J by 0 bases, with 7 bases between the two germline ends. CDR3 loop: CASSEVQLAKNIQYF. CDR3 bases: TGTGCCAGCAGTGAAGTACAGTTAGCCAAAAACATTCAGTACTTC.

The V and J genes are TRBV7-8 and TRBJ1-3; D not certain. Trimming took off 4 bases at V and 0 bases at J, with 10 bases between the two ends. Germline values: CDR1 SGHVS, CDR2 FQNEAQ. The CDR3 consists of 15 residues. DNA of the CDR3: TGTGCCAGCAGCTCCTCCCGGGTCTCTGGAAACACCATATATTTT. Amino acids: CASSSSRVSGNTIYF.

This rearrangement joins TRBV5-1 to TRBJ2-7, with 9 nucleotides matching TRBD2. Germline V lookup: CDR1 SGHRS, CDR2 YFSETQ. V shed 4 bases, J shed 4 bases, and the junction held 6 bases outside the gene matches. This CDR3 comprises 14 residues. DNA of the CDR3: TGCGCCAGCAGCGGGTTAGCGGGAGAGTACGAGCAGTACTTC. Translated, it gives CASSGLAGEYEQYF.